This T cell receptor beta chain was sequenced for a study of T-cell memory formation after mild COVID-19. Each CDR3 protein gets one entry after TCRdb re-called the 5' RACE reads with MiXCR. The table lists about 390,000 distinct CDR3 sequences, 15% to 20% of them singletons. Turning to this clonotype: The target antigen is unknown.

Study results and caveats: The second-wave clones peaking on day 37 were not confirmed as SARS-CoV-2-specific.

Sequenced input: PBMCs or a T cell subset sorted from them (not recorded which). This TCR derives from a man between 18 and 29 years old who had mild COVID-19 (a few samples of this study predate the infection). Cell type and time point are not known.

CDR3 coding DNA: TGTGCCAGCAGTGAAGGGGTGGGCACTGAAGCTTTCTTT. This gives the protein CASSEGVGTEAFF. The genes are TRBV2 and TRBJ1-1; no reliable D call. The CDR3 extends over 13 amino acids. In germline, CDR1 is SNHLY, CDR2 FYNNEI. V lost 1 base and J 4 bases, leaving 7 bases between the germline ends.